The T cell receptor (beta chain) under discussion was sequenced for a study of tumor-infiltrating lymphocytes in primary liver carcinoma. Findings and caveats of the study: Pairs of tumor regions overlapped more than tumor-adjacent and tumor-blood pairs did.

The template, around 540 ng total RNA, yielded TCR beta cDNA made with a constant-region primer. Library construction for TCR beta comprised three nested multiplex PCR rounds performed with slightly modified ARM-PCR. The study ran its first two PCR rounds for nine to eleven cycles each, using TRBV1-TRBV30 forward primers and a C-beta reverse primer. MiXCR, run by TCRdb on the multiplex PCR reads, gives a single entry per CDR3 protein. The data contain roughly 100,000 distinct CDR3 sequences, 55% to 80% of them singletons. From germline, CDR1 is SGHDN and CDR2 FVKESK. V lost 3 bases, J lost 6 bases, and 12 bases lay in between. There are 14 residues in the CDR3. Investigators took RNA and DNA out together from roughly 18-30 mg of unsorted bulk tissue. In this sample, this clonotype turned up many times. Its specificity is unknown.

This chain uses TRBV14 with TRBJ1-5; maybe TRBD1 (5 bases). The sequence was obtained from a woman in her fifties or sixties with primary liver carcinoma and hepatitis B virus infection. The sample taken for sequencing was liver tumor tissue from sampling region 2. Subset indicated: tumor region T2, inferior pole. CDR3 DNA sequence: TGTGCCAGCAGCCAGGCGGGGACGGGTCAGCCCCAGCATTTT. Translating it yields CASSQAGTGQPQHF. The variable domain in full, with the rest retrieved from reference TRBV14 and TRBJ1-5, is EAGVTQFPSHSVIEKGQTVTLRCDPISGHDNLYWYRRVMGKEIKFLLHFVKESKQDESGMPNNRFLAERTGGTYSTLKVQPAELEDSGVYFCASSQAGTGQPQHFGDGTRLSIL.